A single sample gave rise to the 16 T cell receptor beta chains below, sequenced in a study of cytomegalovirus exposure and HLA in healthy donors. The primer mix had 60 Vbeta and 13 Jbeta primers. Clones were read by immunoSEQ multiplex PCR, and TCRdb kept only the in-frame ones, dropping some. The sample lists 150,000 to 200,000 clones, roughly three quarters occurring once. Sequenced material: PBMCs. These receptors came from a woman aged 50 to 60 in good health and CMV-seronegative.

J is TRBJ2-1 and V is TRBV15; weak D call: TRBD2 (6 bases). V lost 10 bases to trimming and J lost 2 bases, with 21 bases between them. The CDR3 spans 16 residues. The germline gives CDR1 LNHNV, CDR2 YYDKDF (reference sequence). CDR3 in amino acids: CAKGRDDKGPYNEQFF. CDR3 nucleotide sequence: TGTGCCAAAGGGCGGGACGACAAGGGCCCCTACAATGAGCAGTTCTTC.

The genes are TRBV7-2 and TRBJ1-1; TRBD1 is a possible D gene (6 bases). Germline V gene data show CDR1 as SGHTA and CDR2 as FQGNSA. V gave up 5 bases and J gave up 6 bases, with 19 bases separating them. The length of the CDR3 is 15 residues. This CDR3 is CASSQIWGQSPEAFF. The CDR3 nucleotides are TGTGCCAGCAGCCAAATATGGGGACAATCTCCTGAAGCTTTCTTT.

The rearrangement joins TRBV28 to TRBJ1-2; D is ambiguous. The length of the CDR3 is 14 residues. Trimming stripped 7 bases from V and 7 bases from J, with 19 bases between. Germline CDR1 reads MDHEN; CDR2 reads SYDVKM. DNA of the CDR3: TGTGCCAGCACCCCTGCGGGTCGCGTTAGTGGCTACACCTTC. This translates into CASTPAGRVSGYTF.

The chain employs TRBV7-2 and TRBJ1-5; D perhaps matches TRBD1 (5 bases). Germline V gives CDR1 SGHTA, CDR2 FQGNSA. CDR3 length: 16 amino acids. Trimming pared 2 bases from V and 3 bases from J, leaving 14 bases between. CDR3 amino acids: CASSLKSAGLNQPQHF. The CDR3, as DNA: TGTGCCAGCAGCTTAAAGTCCGCGGGACTCAATCAGCCCCAGCATTTT.

The rearrangement uses TRBV2 and TRBJ2-7, with a weak D call TRBD1 (7 bases). The CDR3 runs 16 residues. The V end was cut by 5 bases, the J end by 4 bases, with 21 bases between. CDR1 is SNHLY and CDR2 is FYNNEI in the germline V gene. The CDR3 nucleotides read TGTGCCAGCAGTCGGGTACAGGGGTCAGGGACTTACGAGCAGTACTTC. It specifies CASSRVQGSGTYEQYF.

V usage is TRBV2 and J usage is TRBJ2-1, with 16 nucleotides matching TRBD2. Germline CDR1 is SNHLY and CDR2 is FYNNEI. V lost 6 bases, J lost 9 bases, and 8 bases stayed unmatched. This CDR3 has 16 amino acids. The CDR3 reads CASRAGLAGGQGEQFF. The CDR3 nucleotides are TGTGCCAGCAGGGCGGGACTAGCGGGGGGGCAGGGTGAGCAGTTCTTC. The full variable domain, completed using reference TRBV2 and TRBJ2-1, is EPEVTQTPSHQVTQMGQEVILRCVPISNHLYFYWYRQILGQKVEFLVSFYNNEISEKSEIFDDQFSVERPDGSNFTLKIRSTKLEDSAMYFCASRAGLAGGQGEQFFGPGTRLTVL.

The chain uses TRBV2 and TRBJ2-7; D is unclear. The CDR3 spans 15 residues. Germline CDR1 is SNHLY and CDR2 is FYNNEI. V lost 8 bases to trimming and J lost 3 bases, with 20 bases between them. The CDR3 loop is CASRFIDSGVYEQYF. CDR3 nucleotide sequence: TGTGCCAGCCGCTTTATAGACTCGGGTGTCTACGAGCAGTACTTC.

The rearrangement joins TRBV28 to TRBJ2-5; 9 positions agree with TRBD1. The germline gives CDR1 MDHEN, CDR2 SYDVKM. V lost 3 bases, J lost 4 bases, and 6 bases stayed unmatched. The CDR3 has 15 amino acids. The CDR3 sequence is CASSFRGQGRETQYF. Here the CDR3 DNA reads TGTGCCAGCAGTTTTAGGGGACAGGGACGAGAGACCCAGTACTTC. Looking up the rest from reference TRBV28 and TRBJ2-5 gives the full variable domain: DVKVTQSSRYLVKRTGEKVFLECVQDMDHENMFWYRQDPGLGLRLIYFSYDVKMKEKGDIPEGYSVSREKKERFSLILESASTNQTSMYLCASSFRGQGRETQYFGPGTRLLVL.

This chain uses TRBV5-4 with TRBJ2-3; D might be TRBD1 (6 bases). The CDR3 extends over 14 amino acids. Per germline, CDR1 SGHNT and CDR2 YYREEE (reference sequence). Trimming cost V 1 base and J 0 bases, with 6 bases left between them. The CDR3 region has the DNA TGTGCCAGCAGCTTGACAGGGAGCACAGATACGCAGTATTTT. Its translation is CASSLTGSTDTQYF.

The CDR3 is CASSLPGTTQPQHF. The DNA for the CDR3 is TGTGCCAGCAGCTTACCCGGGACAACTCAGCCCCAGCATTTT. The chain recombines TRBV7-9 with TRBJ1-5; D perhaps matches TRBD1 (6 bases). The V end lost 2 bases, the J end lost 6 bases, and 11 bases lay between the germline ends. The CDR3 consists of 14 residues. The germline gives CDR1 SEHNR, CDR2 FQNEAQ (reference sequence).

The V gene is TRBV4-1, the J gene TRBJ2-2; D is unresolved. CDR3 length: 14 amino acids. V lost 4 bases to trimming and J lost 4 bases, with 10 bases between them. The V gene's germline CDR1 is MGHRA and CDR2 YSYEKL. CDR3 nucleotide sequence: TGCGCCAGCAGCCGAACTATAGCCACCGGGGAGCTGTTTTTT. This encodes CASSRTIATGELFF.

The chain uses TRBV5-1 and TRBJ2-2; 7 bases line up with TRBD1. Germline CDR1 reads SGHRS; CDR2 reads YFSETQ. V lost 1 base to trimming and J lost 1 base; unmatched junction nucleotides: 10. CDR3 length equals 18 residues. The DNA of the CDR3 is TGCGCCAGCAGCTTGAGGGCCGGGACAGCTCTGAACACCGGGGAGCTGTTTTTT. Translation: CASSLRAGTALNTGELFF.

This sequence joins TRBV30 and TRBJ1-3; 11 nucleotides line up with TRBD1. Germline V gene sequence: CDR1 GTSNPN, CDR2 SVGIG (reference sequence). V trimming: 0 bases; J trimming: 4 bases; junction bases outside the gene matches: 11. The CDR3 spans 18 residues. In DNA form, the CDR3 reads TGTGCCTGGAGTGTACGGGGGACAGGGGGAACGTCCGGAAACACCATATATTTT. This encodes CAWSVRGTGGTSGNTIYF.

This clone showed up just once. The rearrangement links TRBV5-1 to TRBJ2-7, with 9 bases that match TRBD1. The CDR3 has 14 residues. Germline CDR1 SGHRS, CDR2 YFSETQ. The V gene end was trimmed by 4 bases and the J gene end by 5 bases; junction bases not matched to a gene: 7. The CDR3 is CASSIGTGIHEQYF. The CDR3 DNA sequence: TGCGCCAGCAGCATAGGGACAGGGATCCACGAGCAGTACTTC.

The chain has TRBV6-1 and TRBJ2-5; 10 positions agree with TRBD2. This CDR3 has 17 residues. From germline, CDR1 is MNHNS and CDR2 SASEGT. V shed 4 bases, J shed 1 base, and the junction held 9 bases outside the gene matches. CDR3 loop: CASSVIAGGGPQETQYF. The DNA for the CDR3 is TGTGCCAGCAGTGTGATAGCGGGAGGAGGTCCCCAAGAGACCCAGTACTTC.

The CDR3 spells CASSLVGTGPLGETQYF. CDR3 DNA: TGCGCCAGCAGCTTGGTTGGGACAGGGCCGTTGGGGGAGACCCAGTACTTC. The chain combines TRBV5-1 with TRBJ2-5; 9 bases match TRBD1. V trimming: 0 bases; J trimming: 5 bases; junction bases outside the gene matches: 11. Germline V gives CDR1 SGHRS, CDR2 YFSETQ. The CDR3 runs 17 residues.